The entry below describes one T cell receptor (beta chain). The target antigen is unknown. The sample is drawn from a study of human T cells and chemical hapten exposure. On the study more broadly: Sensitization involved placing 2% DPC onto a roughly 2 cm by roughly 2 cm region of upper inner arm skin. Patients, predominantly female, presented with alopecia areata, totalis or universalis. Study-wide results and limits: Those TCRs sitting above 1 in 1000 frequency stayed the same with DPC sensitization.

TCRdb recomputed calls from the RACE reads with MiXCR, one row per CDR3 protein. The profile covers about 85,000 distinct CDR3 sequences, with 11% appearing a single time and 1.6% taken by the ten largest. This CDR3 contains 14 residues. Germline V lookup: CDR1 WSHSY, CDR2 SAAADI. V was shortened by 5 bases and J by 0 bases, with 10 bases between the two germline ends. Described time point: patch test 2, 6 weeks after DPC sensitization. Treatment given: therapeutic diphenylcyclopropenone sensitization with weekly scalp DPC. Ahead of applying each patch test, blood was sampled. Specimen: whole blood, collected in connection with sensitization to the hapten diphenylcyclopropenone (DPC). The V and J genes are TRBV10-2 and TRBJ1-1; D is perhaps TRBD1 (5 bases). The sequence derives from a young man with alopecia areata. Some clones in this sample may be carry-over from other donors' samples. The CDR3 region has the DNA TGCGCCAGCAGTTTCGGGACTGTGAACACTGAAGCTTTCTTT. Its protein product is CASSFGTVNTEAFF.